A selection of T cell receptor beta chains follows, all from one sample in a study of molecular identifiers for immune sequencing clone quantification. TCRdb used MiXCR to reprocess the PCR reads, holding one entry per CDR3 protein. The sample holds hundreds of thousands of distinct CDR3 sequences, less than 20% seen once. Sequenced: naive CD8+ T cells from blood, with Jurkat cell RNA spiked in. The receptor set was obtained from a human donor in good health. Some libraries in this study had Jurkat cell RNA spiked in. The CDR3 runs from the conserved cysteine through the conserved F or W. Fields, in order: CDR3 DNA, CDR3 protein, D gene, clone size, V gene, J gene. The D gene is left open where the match is weak. A clone size is listed for some rows: how often the clone was seen (once, few, many), or a class if it is expanded.

TGCGCCAGCAGCCAAGATAGGGTAGGGGATGGGAACACTGAAGCTTTCTTT	CASSQDRVGDGNTEAFF	.	many	TRBV4-3	TRBJ1-1
TGTGCCAGCAGCCAGAAGCGGGGGGGCCAAGATACGCAGTATTTT	CASSQKRGGQDTQYF	TRBD2	many	TRBV3-1	TRBJ2-3
TGCGCCAGCAGCCAGATTATAGGGGACAATCAGCCCCAGCATTTT	CASSQIIGDNQPQHF	.	many	TRBV4-1	TRBJ1-5
TGTGCTAGCAGCTTAGAGGGCGCAGACACCGGGGAGCTGTTTTTT	CASSLEGADTGELFF	.	.	TRBV7-7	TRBJ2-2
TGTGCCAGTAGTATGTTGGGGGCATCAGATACGCAGTATTTT	CASSMLGASDTQYF	.	few	TRBV19	TRBJ2-3
TGCAGCGTTGTGTACCGCGGCGAGCAGTACTTC	CSVVYRGEQYF	.	many	TRBV29-1	TRBJ2-7
TGCAGCGGGGGGTGGGGGATCACGGCTGAAGCTTTCTTT	CSGGWGITAEAFF	.	many	TRBV29-1	TRBJ1-1
TGTGCCAGCAGCTTAAGGACGGATAACTATGGCTACACCTTC	CASSLRTDNYGYTF	.	few	TRBV11-2	TRBJ1-2
TGTGCCAGCAGCCCCGTTTCGGGGCACGAGCAGTACTTC	CASSPVSGHEQYF	.	.	TRBV7-3	TRBJ2-7
TGTGCCAGCAGTTACTCCAGGACATACTATGGCTACACCTTC	CASSYSRTYYGYTF	.	.	TRBV6-2/TRBV6-3	TRBJ1-2
TGCAGCGTTAAACCGACAGGAACTAACTATGGCTACACCTTC	CSVKPTGTNYGYTF	.	many	TRBV29-1	TRBJ1-2
TGTGCCACCAGGACAGGGCTAATTGAGCAGTTCTTC	CATRTGLIEQFF	TRBD1	.	TRBV19	TRBJ2-1
TGTGCTAGCAGCTCAGAGCCGGGAGGAAGGTCCGTAAATGAGCAGTTCTTC	CASSSEPGGRSVNEQFF	TRBD2	.	TRBV7-7	TRBJ2-1
TGTGCCAGTAGGATGGGGGGTGGCAATCAGCCCCAGCATTTT	CASRMGGGNQPQHF	.	many	TRBV19	TRBJ1-5
TGTGCCAGCAGTTTAGCTTCGAGAGGGGGCGAAAACATTCAGTACTTC	CASSLASRGGENIQYF	TRBD1	few	TRBV28	TRBJ2-4
TGTGCCAGCAGCTACCAAGGACAGTTCGAGCAGTACTTC	CASSYQGQFEQYF	.	few	TRBV13	TRBJ2-7
TGTGCCAGCAGCTTAGCGTTAGCGGGAAGCAGTGAGCAGTTCTTC	CASSLALAGSSEQFF	TRBD2	many	TRBV7-2	TRBJ2-1
TGTGCCAGCAGCCCTATTGTAGCGGGAAAATACAATGAGCAGTTCTTC	CASSPIVAGKYNEQFF	TRBD2	many	TRBV11-2	TRBJ2-1
TGTGCCTGGAGTGGTGGGGCGGCTAGCACAGATACGCAGTATTTT	CAWSGGAASTDTQYF	.	many	TRBV30	TRBJ2-3
TGCAGCGTTGAAGAGGGGAACACCGGGGAGCCGCTTTTT	CSVEEGNTGEPLF	.	.	TRBV29-1	TRBJ2-2
TGCGCCAGCAGCTTGGGAGCCGGCGGGAGCACTGAAGCTTTCTTT	CASSLGAGGSTEAFF	.	many	TRBV5-1	TRBJ1-1
TGTGCCAGCAGCCCCGGGACGGCCGGGGAGCTGTTTTTT	CASSPGTAGELFF	.	many	TRBV3-1	TRBJ2-2
TGTGCCGGCAGTGAGGACATAACCTCTGGAAACACCATATATTTT	CAGSEDITSGNTIYF	.	.	TRBV9	TRBJ1-3
TGTGCCAGCAGCCCGGTGGGATCGGTAGAAAAACTGTTTTTT	CASSPVGSVEKLFF	.	few	TRBV7-9	TRBJ1-4
TGTGCCAGCAGCCAAGATAGACAGCCAAACCAAGAGACCCAGTACTTC	CASSQDRQPNQETQYF	.	many	TRBV3-1	TRBJ2-5
TGCGCCAGCAGCCAAGAGCACGAGATAGGATCCTACGAGCAGTACTTC	CASSQEHEIGSYEQYF	.	many	TRBV4-3	TRBJ2-7
TGTGCCAGCAAGCCCAGCAGGGGCGAGAGCTATGGCTACACCTTC	CASKPSRGESYGYTF	.	many	TRBV2	TRBJ1-2
TGTGCCAGTAGTATCGGACTAACAATCTCCTACGAGCAGTACTTC	CASSIGLTISYEQYF	.	many	TRBV19	TRBJ2-7
TGTGCCAGCAGTAGGGTAGCGGGAGGCCTGAGCTCCTACGAGCAGTACTTC	CASSRVAGGLSSYEQYF	TRBD2	few	TRBV14	TRBJ2-7
TGTGCCTGGAGGATACTAGTGGGCCCGAACACCGGGGAGCTGTTTTTT	CAWRILVGPNTGELFF	.	.	TRBV30	TRBJ2-2
TGTGCCAGCAGGCTGGACAGCGCTAGCAATCAGCCCCAGCATTTT	CASRLDSASNQPQHF	.	.	TRBV27	TRBJ1-5
TGTGCAAGCAGGGGTTCCAACTATGGCTACACCTTC	CASRGSNYGYTF	.	many	TRBV6-5	TRBJ1-2
TGCAGTGCTAGAGTTGGCCGAAGCTACCCATACGAGCAGTACTTC	CSARVGRSYPYEQYF	.	many	TRBV20-1	TRBJ2-7
TGTGCCAGCAGGCAACGACGACAGGGGCCTTCGGGAGGCTACACCTTC	CASRQRRQGPSGGYTF	TRBD1	many	TRBV7-2	TRBJ1-2
TGCAGTGCTAAAAAACTAGCGGGAGTGACGAATGAGCAGTTCTTC	CSAKKLAGVTNEQFF	TRBD2	.	TRBV20-1	TRBJ2-1
TGTGCCAGCAGCTTAGGTGGGCTAGCGGGGTACAATGAGCAGTTCTTC	CASSLGGLAGYNEQFF	TRBD2	many	TRBV7-2	TRBJ2-1
TGCAGCGTTGAGTATGTCGGGACAGAAACGTTGGGCTACACCTTC	CSVEYVGTETLGYTF	TRBD1	many	TRBV29-1	TRBJ1-2
TGTGCCAGCAGTCACCGGGACAACCAAGAGACCCAGTACTTC	CASSHRDNQETQYF	.	many	TRBV28	TRBJ2-5
TGTGCCAGCAGTTTCCCGGGAGGAGGCACTGAAGCTTTCTTT	CASSFPGGGTEAFF	.	many	TRBV25-1	TRBJ1-1
TGTGCCAGCAGCTTAGGGGTCAGCGGTACGCGGGGCTATCAAGAGACCCAGTACTTC	CASSLGVSGTRGYQETQYF	.	.	TRBV7-2	TRBJ2-5
TGTGCCAGCAGTGAACCTCCCCAGAGCTCTGGAAACACCATATATTTT	CASSEPPQSSGNTIYF	.	.	TRBV2	TRBJ1-3
TGTGCCAGCCATACATCCGGGGTCCACTACGAGCAGTACTTC	CASHTSGVHYEQYF	.	many	TRBV27	TRBJ2-7
TGTGCCAGCAGCTCACCGGTCCGGCAGGCCAAAAACATTCAGTACTTC	CASSSPVRQAKNIQYF	.	many	TRBV7-9	TRBJ2-4
TGTGCCAGCAGTTACGGTGTCTACAATGAGCAGTTCTTC	CASSYGVYNEQFF	.	many	TRBV6-5	TRBJ2-1
TGCAGTGCTAGAGATGAGGGGGGGCATAGATACAATGAGCAGTTCTTC	CSARDEGGHRYNEQFF	.	.	TRBV20-1	TRBJ2-1
TGTGCCAGCCCTAGCGGGAGTCGCACCGGGGAGCTGTTTTTT	CASPSGSRTGELFF	TRBD2	many	TRBV7-9	TRBJ2-2
TGTGCCAGCATGGGGGGGGGTGGCACAGATACGCAGTATTTT	CASMGGGGTDTQYF	TRBD2	.	TRBV7-9	TRBJ2-3
TGCGCCAGCAGCCTCACCAGCGATTCCTCCTACGAGCAGTACTTC	CASSLTSDSSYEQYF	.	many	TRBV4-3	TRBJ2-7